The present entry profiles one T cell receptor beta chain with its context. Its antigen remains unidentified. Germline assignment: CDR1 SGHNT and CDR2 YENEEA. The CDR3 is 13 amino acids. The record originates from a study of OX40 agonist ivuxolimab in advanced cancers. Findings and limits, study-wide: CD4+ and CD8+ T cells in blood underwent clonal expansion by week 6 at 0.1 to 3.0 mg/kg. Patients who responded partially at 0.1-3.0 mg/kg showed clonal expansion ranking among the lowest.

Assay: immunoSEQ multiplex PCR; the TCRdb copy retains only in-frame clones and omits some. This sample carries some 5,500 clones, around 84% of them seen once, and the ten largest clones take roughly 25%. The sequence came from an adult with an advanced solid tumor such as melanoma, head and neck, liver or kidney cancer. V is TRBV11-3 and J is TRBJ2-5; D gene ambiguous. The DNA matches TRBJ2-7 better at its end, which makes the J call doubtful. The sample consisted of CD4+ or CD8+ T cells sorted from blood, taken in a trial of the OX40 agonist ivuxolimab. This chain's CDR3 is CASSPTFSYEQYF. CDR3 DNA: TGTGCCAGCAGCCCCACCTTCTCCTACGAGCAGTACTTC.